A selection of T cell receptor beta chains follows, all from one sample in a study of cytomegalovirus exposure and HLA in healthy donors. Method: immunoSEQ multiplex PCR; TCRdb's copy keeps in-frame clones and lacks some. The sample yields some 140,000 clones, about three quarters seen once. The sample was PBMCs. These receptors were collected from a woman aged 40-49 years in good health and CMV-seronegative. CDR3s include the opening cysteine and the closing phenylalanine or tryptophan. A D gene is named only where the DNA matches it firmly. A row's size may be missing; if present it is once, few, many or a size class.

TRBJ1-1 . . TRBV2 CASSETRQLPEAFF TGTGCCAGCAGTGAAACAAGACAGTTACCTGAAGCTTTCTTT
TRBJ1-1 . . TRBV5-4 CASREQMNTEAFF TGTGCCAGCAGGGAACAGATGAACACTGAAGCTTTCTTT
TRBJ2-7 . . TRBV6-5 CASSYSGGSSYEQYF TGTGCCAGCAGTTACTCAGGGGGAAGCTCCTACGAGCAGTACTTC
TRBJ2-3 . . TRBV9 CASRPAGGGTDTQYF TGTGCCAGCAGACCGGCGGGCGGAGGCACAGATACGCAGTATTTT
TRBJ1-5 . . TRBV11-2 CASSLRTDQPQHF TGTGCCAGCAGCTTACGTACAGATCAGCCCCAGCATTTT
TRBJ1-5 TRBD1 . TRBV5-8 CASSWTGRVSQPQHF TGTGCCAGCAGCTGGACAGGGAGAGTTAGTCAGCCCCAGCATTTT
TRBJ1-4 . . TRBV30 CAWRSDSFNEKLFF TGTGCCTGGAGGTCCGACAGCTTTAATGAAAAACTGTTTTTT
TRBJ2-6 . . TRBV4-2 CASSQRQATAGANVLTF TGTGCCAGCAGCCAACGACAGGCTACGGCTGGGGCCAACGTCCTGACTTTC
TRBJ1-2 . . TRBV6-5 CASSWSGVIDYGYTF TGTGCCAGCAGTTGGTCAGGGGTGATAGACTATGGCTACACCTTC
TRBJ2-5 TRBD2 . TRBV6-1 CASTHDGGGPETQYF TGTGCCAGCACCCACGACGGGGGAGGGCCGGAGACCCAGTACTTC
TRBJ1-1 . . TRBV5-1 CASSPTGPNTEAFF TGCGCCAGCAGCCCGACAGGCCCGAACACTGAAGCTTTCTTT
TRBJ2-2 TRBD2 . TRBV6-1 CASSVLDSGGAWTGELFF TGTGCCAGCAGTGTACTTGATAGCGGGGGGGCCTGGACCGGGGAGCTGTTTTTT
TRBJ2-7 TRBD1 . TRBV6-1 CASSEGTGEYEQYF TGCGCCAGCAGTGAAGGGACAGGGGAGTACGAGCAGTACTTC
TRBJ2-5 . . TRBV6-6 CASSPNGANSETQYF TGTGCCAGCAGTCCTAATGGGGCTAACTCTGAGACCCAGTACTTC
TRBJ2-5 TRBD2 . TRBV9 CASSVLAGGQETQYF TGTGCCAGCAGCGTTCTAGCGGGAGGGCAAGAGACCCAGTACTTC
TRBJ1-1 . once TRBV18 CASSPLSEPNTEAFF TGTGCCAGCTCACCATTGTCCGAGCCGAACACTGAAGCTTTCTTT
TRBJ1-1 . . TRBV9 CASSVAVGQGWAFF TGTGCCAGCAGCGTAGCTGTGGGGCAGGGGTGGGCTTTCTTT
TRBJ2-1 . . TRBV6-5 CASSGRQGGYNEQFF TGTGCCAGCAGTGGCAGACAGGGAGGCTACAATGAGCAGTTCTTC
TRBJ2-1 . . TRBV28 CASSDAGTAGNEQFF TGTGCCAGCAGTGACGCCGGGACCGCGGGGAATGAGCAGTTCTTC
TRBJ1-2 TRBD1 . TRBV4-2 CASSEGSGTGYHGYTF TGTGCCAGCAGCGAAGGTTCCGGGACAGGGTATCATGGCTACACCTTC
TRBJ1-4 TRBD1 . TRBV29-1 CSVGPPSTGGAREKLFF TGCAGCGTTGGGCCTCCATCCACAGGGGGGGCCCGAGAAAAACTGTTTTTT
TRBJ2-3 . . TRBV18 CASSRRESTDTQYF TGTGCCAGCTCACGACGGGAAAGCACAGATACGCAGTATTTT
TRBJ2-5 TRBD1 . TRBV27 CASSLDRGRGETQYF TGTGCCAGCAGTTTAGACAGGGGTCGAGGGGAGACCCAGTACTTC
TRBJ2-7 TRBD2 . TRBV27 CASSPLGGYEQYF TGTGCCAGCAGTCCCCTGGGGGGGTACGAGCAGTACTTC
TRBJ2-2 TRBD2 . TRBV9 CASSVAAGGQVGELFF TGTGCCAGCAGCGTAGCGGCGGGGGGCCAGGTCGGGGAGCTGTTTTTT
TRBJ1-2 . few TRBV5-1 CASSLYAGGYTF TGCGCCAGCAGCTTGTACGCGGGAGGCTACACCTTC
TRBJ1-1 . few TRBV4-2 CASSPGYTEAFF TGTGCCAGCAGCCCAGGGTACACTGAAGCTTTCTTT
TRBJ2-1 TRBD2 once TRBV2 CASSETGEGYEQFF TGTGCCAGCAGTGAGACCGGGGAGGGATATGAGCAGTTCTTC
TRBJ2-7 . . TRBV4-1 CASSQDPQAGAFLFYEQYF TGCGCCAGCAGCCAAGATCCCCAGGCGGGGGCCTTCCTCTTCTACGAGCAGTACTTC
TRBJ2-7 . . TRBV27 CASRKGGNEAYEQYF TGTGCCAGCAGGAAAGGAGGGAATGAGGCCTACGAGCAGTACTTC
TRBJ2-2 TRBD2 . TRBV19 CASRDRTSGMNTGELFF TGTGCCAGTAGGGACCGGACTAGCGGGATGAACACCGGGGAGCTGTTTTTT
TRBJ2-7 TRBD1 . TRBV11-2 CASSPYPRTGSGYEQYF TGTGCCAGCAGCCCTTACCCCAGGACAGGGTCGGGCTACGAGCAGTACTTC
TRBJ1-1 . . TRBV6-5 CASSYGAGENTEAFF TGTGCCAGCAGTTACGGGGCAGGGGAAAACACTGAAGCTTTCTTT